This T cell receptor (beta chain) comes out of a study of T cells in localized non-small cell lung cancer. From germline, CDR1 is MDHEN and CDR2 SYDVKM. This CDR3 contains 16 residues. With 4 bases removed from V and 4 bases from J, the gap between germline ends came to 19 bases. Using immunoSEQ multiplex PCR, the repertoire was profiled, and TCRdb retains in-frame clones only, with some absent. In the table there are some 72,000 clones, 84% of which are singletons. This clonotype was sampled from a man aged 40-75 years with stage I lung adenocarcinoma. This sequence joins TRBV28 and TRBJ1-1; D may be TRBD1 (5 bases). The sequences come from peripheral blood, collected before any cancer treatment. CDR3 bases: TGTGCCAGCAGTTCTCCATTGGGGACTCGGGGCACTGAAGCTTTCTTT. Protein product: CASSSPLGTRGTEAFF.